A selection of T cell receptor beta chains follows, all from one sample in a study of T cell responses to AZD1222 COVID-19 vaccine. The protocol was immunoSEQ multiplex PCR, while the TCRdb copy is restricted to in-frame clones and leaves out a portion. The top ten hold roughly 8% of the sample, which has some 120,000 clones, less than 90% seen once. Sequencing was performed on peripheral blood, taken on day 0 of AZD1222 vaccination. The receptors shown here come from an adult in good health. Both conserved end residues are trimmed from each CDR3. The D gene is left open where the match is weak.

.,TRBV28,TRBJ1-6,ASISLARSYNSPLH
.,TRBV5-1,TRBJ1-1,ASSRVAGGLNTEAF
.,TRBV12-3/TRBV12-4,TRBJ1-6,ASRDVGSPLH
TRBD1,TRBV7-3,TRBJ2-5,ASSPDRGRETQY
.,TRBV27,TRBJ2-1,ASSLRQGGNEQF
.,TRBV6-5,TRBJ1-5,ASRQGRNQPQH
.,TRBV19,TRBJ1-2,ASSRGGYT
.,TRBV5-1,TRBJ2-7,ATHGSG
.,TRBV24-1,TRBJ1-2,ATSDQYSGGYT
.,TRBV19,TRBJ2-7,ASGTSAFPYEQY
.,TRBV7-9,TRBJ2-5,ASSFSGQLYQETQY
TRBD1,TRBV4-2,TRBJ1-5,ASSQSTGEESQPQH
.,TRBV11-1,TRBJ1-1,ASSVTRQSTEAF
TRBD2,TRBV6-1,TRBJ2-3,ASSELASGPTDTQY
.,TRBV3-1/TRBV3-2,TRBJ1-1,ASSQDLGGGAF
TRBD1,TRBV3-1/TRBV3-2,TRBJ2-7,ASSQGTEVHYEQY
.,TRBV6-1,TRBJ1-2,ASSEARPQYGYT
.,TRBV7-9,TRBJ1-1,ASSLEMGNTEAF
.,TRBV5-4,TRBJ1-1,ASSLAVGIEAF
.,TRBV5-1,TRBJ2-3,ASSLGGIDTTDTQY
.,TRBV18,TRBJ1-4,ASSATMATNEKLF
.,TRBV3-1/TRBV3-2,TRBJ1-2,ASAQPGGNYGYT
.,TRBV5-6,TRBJ1-3,ASSLENTIY
.,TRBV5-4,TRBJ2-7,ASTADSASHEQY
.,TRBV6-1,TRBJ2-7,ASSDTVYEQY
.,TRBV6-5,TRBJ1-6,ASRRTGLGNSPLH
.,TRBV11-2,TRBJ2-5,ASSLYSVQY
.,TRBV7-6,TRBJ2-1,ASSFEGQNNEQF
.,TRBV6-6,TRBJ1-2,ASSSGPVGLNYGYT
.,TRBV5-4,TRBJ2-6,ASTLGSGANVLT
TRBD2,TRBV6-5,TRBJ2-7,ASSLELAGFHEQY
TRBD1,TRBV29-1,TRBJ2-2,SVGPADRAGPGELF
.,TRBV6-6,TRBJ1-6,ASRTGWNSPLH
.,TRBV6-5,TRBJ1-1,ASSFGDGAF
TRBD2,TRBV5-8,TRBJ2-1,ASSSSGHNEQF
TRBD1,TRBV6-5,TRBJ1-4,ASRIGGGPIEKLF
.,TRBV5-5,TRBJ2-5,ASSWAWYPGRETQY
TRBD1,TRBV4-1,TRBJ1-1,ASSQGDRVETEAF
.,TRBV2,TRBJ2-5,ASSVGGRGTQY
TRBD1,TRBV7-9,TRBJ2-2,ASSLRRLGTGTGELF
TRBD2,TRBV11-2,TRBJ2-7,ASSLAGLAGAEQY
.,TRBV6-5,TRBJ2-2,ASIWGDTGELF
.,TRBV27,TRBJ2-1,ASKGLSSSYNEQF